The clone carrying this TCR beta chain was picked up a small number of times. Antigen: not known. TCRdb re-called the reads through MiXCR, storing one row per CDR3 protein. The data show 270,000 or so distinct CDR3 sequences, 15% to 20% seen once. The data stem from a study of T cell repertoires in cytomegalovirus infection. As for the study in general: Indications came from public TCR beta signatures; they pointed to CMV infection and to a matching HLA type.

This CDR3 has 15 amino acids. Germline values: CDR1 KGHDR, CDR2 SFDVKD. V lost 4 bases to trimming and J lost 6 bases; unmatched junction nucleotides: 5. Broader study findings: The study identified carriers of CMV plus the relevant HLA from cumulative public TCR beta family frequency. HLA-C-restricted, CMV-specific TCR beta clonotypes were dominant ex vivo.

Material: CD8+ T cells from PBMCs. The chain couples TRBV24-1 to TRBJ1-4; 9 bases map to TRBD1. The source is a human donor in good health (CMV status not recorded). Some clones in this sample may be carry-over from other donors' samples. CDR3 protein: CATSEGTGIDEKLFF. The CDR3 DNA sequence: TGTGCCACCAGTGAAGGGACAGGGATAGATGAAAAACTGTTTTTT.